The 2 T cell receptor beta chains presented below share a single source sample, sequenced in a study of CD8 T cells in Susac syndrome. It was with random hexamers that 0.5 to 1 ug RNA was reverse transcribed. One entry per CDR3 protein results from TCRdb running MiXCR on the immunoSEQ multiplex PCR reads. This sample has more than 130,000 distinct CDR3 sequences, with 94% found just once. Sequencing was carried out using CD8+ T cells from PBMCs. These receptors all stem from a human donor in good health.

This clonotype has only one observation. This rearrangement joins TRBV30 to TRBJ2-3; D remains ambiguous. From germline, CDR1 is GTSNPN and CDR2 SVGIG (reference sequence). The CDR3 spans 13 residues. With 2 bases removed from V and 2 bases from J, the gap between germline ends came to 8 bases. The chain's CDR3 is CAWSRLTTDTQYF. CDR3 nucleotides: TGTGCCTGGAGTCGGTTAACCACAGATACGCAGTATTTT.

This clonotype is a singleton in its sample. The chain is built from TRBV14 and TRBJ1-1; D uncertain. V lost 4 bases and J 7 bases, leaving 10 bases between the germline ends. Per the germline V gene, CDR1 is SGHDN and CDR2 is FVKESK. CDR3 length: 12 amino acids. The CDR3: CASSPNSVEAFF. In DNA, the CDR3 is TGTGCCAGCAGCCCGAATTCTGTTGAAGCTTTCTTT.